The 11 T cell receptor beta chains below all came from one sample that was sequenced in a study of molecular identifiers for immune sequencing clone quantification. Each CDR3 protein is one row after TCRdb ran MiXCR on the PCR reads. The repertoire holds approximately 680,000 distinct CDR3 sequences, with 25% as singletons. Sequencing was done on a sample of naive CD8+ T cells from blood, with Jurkat cell RNA spiked in. Subset defined: FACS-sorted CD8+CD4-CCR7+CD45RA+ naive T cells. The receptor set was obtained from a human donor in good health. Some libraries in this study had Jurkat cell RNA spiked in.

This clonotype was seen a few times. The chain combines TRBV12-3 or TRBV12-4 with TRBJ2-7, with D tentatively TRBD1 (7 bases). This CDR3 spans 15 amino acids. Trimming left V 5 bases short and J 5 bases short, with 19 bases between. The CDR3 region is CASSPPGRGVHEQYF. The CDR3 DNA sequence: TGTGCCAGCAGTCCACCGGGCAGGGGGGTCCACGAGCAGTACTTC.

For the CDR3, the DNA is TGCGCCAGCAGCTCTGATTCGACAGTTTCGACCGGGGAGCTGTTTTTT. This sequence encodes CASSSDSTVSTGELFF. The chain couples TRBV5-1 to TRBJ2-2; possibly TRBD1 for D (5 bases). This CDR3 is 16 amino acids long. Germline CDR1 SGHRS, CDR2 YFSETQ. Trimming removed 3 bases at V and 5 bases at J, with 17 bases between.

This clonotype was recorded many times. The V gene is TRBV28, the J gene TRBJ2-6; D may be TRBD2 (5 bases). Trimming shortened V by 0 bases and J by 3 bases, and 12 bases separated the two germline ends. The CDR3 length is 17 residues. The germline V gene encodes CDR1 MDHEN and CDR2 SYDVKM. The CDR3 here is CASSLWPGGFGANVLTF. The CDR3, as DNA: TGTGCCAGCAGTTTATGGCCCGGAGGTTTTGGGGCCAACGTCCTGACTTTC. The full variable domain, completed using reference TRBV28 and TRBJ2-6, is DVKVTQSSRYLVKRTGEKVFLECVQDMDHENMFWYRQDPGLGLRLIYFSYDVKMKEKGDIPEGYSVSREKKERFSLILESASTNQTSMYLCASSLWPGGFGANVLTFGAGSRLTVL.

In its sample, this clonotype was seen many times. The V gene is TRBV14, the J gene TRBJ2-3; the D gene is possibly TRBD1 (5 bases). Trimming pared 2 bases from V and 4 bases from J, leaving 7 bases between. Germline CDR1 and CDR2: SGHDN and FVKESK. This CDR3 spans 13 amino acids. CDR3 protein: CASSQWTPDTQYF. In DNA, the CDR3 is TGTGCCAGCAGCCAATGGACACCAGATACGCAGTATTTT.

The CDR3 spells CASSMQGGNTEAFF. CDR3 nucleotides: TGTGCCAGTAGTATGCAGGGAGGAAACACTGAAGCTTTCTTT. The V gene is TRBV19, the J gene TRBJ1-1; weak D call: TRBD1 (5 bases). Germline CDR1 LNHDA, CDR2 SQIVND (reference sequence). The CDR3 sequence is 14 residues long. Trimming stripped 3 bases from V and 2 bases from J, with 10 bases between. The full variable domain, rest sourced from reference TRBV19 and TRBJ1-1, is DGGITQSPKYLFRKEGQNVTLSCEQNLNHDAMYWYRQDPGQGLRLIYYSQIVNDFQKGDIAEGYSVSREKKESFPLTVTSAQKNPTAFYLCASSMQGGNTEAFFGQGTRLTVV.

This clonotype was seen at least ten times. J is TRBJ2-1 and V is TRBV30; D is unresolved. V was trimmed by 0 bases and J by 0 bases, leaving 9 bases between them. In germline, CDR1 is GTSNPN, CDR2 SVGIG (reference sequence). The CDR3 extends over 15 amino acids. The CDR3 bases are TGTGCCTGGAGTGTAGGCGGTAGCTCCTACAATGAGCAGTTCTTC. Translating gives CAWSVGGSSYNEQFF.

This clonotype was picked up a small number of times. One base away lies a much larger clone, so this may be a sequencing read error. The chain links TRBV12-3 or TRBV12-4 to TRBJ2-1; 9 bases map to TRBD2. V lost 7 bases, J lost 14 bases, and 9 bases stayed unmatched. CDR3 length: 12 amino acids. In DNA, the CDR3 is TGTGCCAGCATCGGACTAGCGCCCAAGAAGTTCTTC. Translation gives CASIGLAPKKFF.

There are many counts of this clonotype. This chain joins TRBV4-1 and TRBJ2-3; possibly TRBD2 for D (5 bases). V dropped 4 bases and J dropped 0 bases, with 8 bases sitting between them. The length of the CDR3 is 14 residues. CDR1 and CDR2 (germline): MGHRA, YSYEKL. The CDR3 DNA is TGCGCCAGCAGCCCGCGGACTAGCACAGATACGCAGTATTTT. Translation: CASSPRTSTDTQYF.

This clonotype was seen ten or more times. The V and J genes are TRBV9 and TRBJ2-3; no definite D call. The germline V gene encodes CDR1 SGDLS and CDR2 YYNGEE. V shed 2 bases and J shed 1 base, with 17 bases lying between them. The CDR3 totals 17 residues. CDR3 DNA: TGTGCCAGCAGCGTGTCCGATTTCGTCCTGCGCACAGATACGCAGTATTTT. Its protein product is CASSVSDFVLRTDTQYF.

This clonotype came up many times. V and J are TRBV29-1 and TRBJ2-5; 7 nucleotides line up with TRBD1. The CDR3 totals 12 residues. After removal of 5 bases from V and 4 bases from J, the junction contained 4 bases not matched to a gene. The germline V gene has CDR1 SQVTM and CDR2 ANQGSEA. CDR3 coding DNA: TGCAGCGTTACGACAGGGTCAGAGACCCAGTACTTC. Translated, it gives CSVTTGSETQYF.

This sequence joins TRBV6-6 and TRBJ1-5, with TRBD1 matching 12 bases. With 6 bases clipped from V and 4 bases from J, the junction kept 10 bases outside the gene matches. Germline V CDR1 and CDR2: MNHNY, SVGAGI (reference sequence). The CDR3 spans 17 residues. The CDR3 bases are TGTGCCAGCAGCTCCGGGGACAGGGGGCTTCAGAATCAGCCCCAGCATTTT. Translating it yields CASSSGDRGLQNQPQHF.